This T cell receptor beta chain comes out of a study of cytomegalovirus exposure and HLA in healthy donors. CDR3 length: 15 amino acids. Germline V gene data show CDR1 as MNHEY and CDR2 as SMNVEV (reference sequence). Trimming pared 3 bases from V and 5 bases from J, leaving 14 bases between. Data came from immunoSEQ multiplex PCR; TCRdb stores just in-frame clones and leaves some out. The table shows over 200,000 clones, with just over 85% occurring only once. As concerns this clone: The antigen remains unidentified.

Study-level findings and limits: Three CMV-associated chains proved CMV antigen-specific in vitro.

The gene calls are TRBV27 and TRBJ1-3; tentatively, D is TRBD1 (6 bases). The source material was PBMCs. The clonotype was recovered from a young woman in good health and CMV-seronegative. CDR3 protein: CASSFPAGGRNTIYF. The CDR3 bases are TGTGCCAGCAGTTTCCCTGCTGGGGGCAGAAACACCATATATTTT.